The 2 T cell receptor beta chains presented below share a single source sample, sequenced in a study of a mutant IDH1 vaccine in newly diagnosed glioma (dated by TCRdb to the early 2020s). This sample's time point label indicates: week 35, safety follow-up. A 20-mer mutant IDH1 peptide at 300 micrograms in Montanide made up each vaccine dose, which was injected subcutaneously together with topical imiquimod. Library preparation used the immunoSEQ multiplex PCR assay. In TCRdb, the immuneACCESS table is reduced to in-frame sequences with V and J assigned. These tables do not hold every clone; where another copy was compared, an unresolved V gene accounts for under half, and the others remain unexplained. The sample table records roughly 64,000 clones; about 74% of these occur just once. Clones ranked in the top ten supply 4.7% of the sample. What these receptors recognize is not known. The sequencing used PBMCs, collected from a glioma patient whose treatment included an IDH1 peptide vaccine. These receptors were collected from a man in his forties or fifties with glioma.

This clone showed up just once. The V and J genes are TRBV29-1 and TRBJ2-5; perhaps TRBD2 as D (7 bases). Matching the DNA end better, TRBJ2-7 makes the J call doubtful. Germline CDR1 SQVTM, CDR2 ANQGSEA. This CDR3 has 14 residues. CDR3 sequence (DNA): TGCAGCGTTGTGGGGGGCAGGGGAGGGTACGAGCAGTACTTC. Its translation is CSVVGGRGGYEQYF.

J is TRBJ1-2 and V is TRBV30; the D is unclear. The CDR3 totals 14 residues. The V gene's germline CDR1 is GTSNPN and CDR2 SVGIG (reference sequence). V was trimmed by 2 bases and J by 7 bases, leaving 17 bases between them. The CDR3 region has the DNA TGTGCCTGGAGTACCTTGACGAGGTCGGGTGGCTACACCTTC. Translation: CAWSTLTRSGGYTF.